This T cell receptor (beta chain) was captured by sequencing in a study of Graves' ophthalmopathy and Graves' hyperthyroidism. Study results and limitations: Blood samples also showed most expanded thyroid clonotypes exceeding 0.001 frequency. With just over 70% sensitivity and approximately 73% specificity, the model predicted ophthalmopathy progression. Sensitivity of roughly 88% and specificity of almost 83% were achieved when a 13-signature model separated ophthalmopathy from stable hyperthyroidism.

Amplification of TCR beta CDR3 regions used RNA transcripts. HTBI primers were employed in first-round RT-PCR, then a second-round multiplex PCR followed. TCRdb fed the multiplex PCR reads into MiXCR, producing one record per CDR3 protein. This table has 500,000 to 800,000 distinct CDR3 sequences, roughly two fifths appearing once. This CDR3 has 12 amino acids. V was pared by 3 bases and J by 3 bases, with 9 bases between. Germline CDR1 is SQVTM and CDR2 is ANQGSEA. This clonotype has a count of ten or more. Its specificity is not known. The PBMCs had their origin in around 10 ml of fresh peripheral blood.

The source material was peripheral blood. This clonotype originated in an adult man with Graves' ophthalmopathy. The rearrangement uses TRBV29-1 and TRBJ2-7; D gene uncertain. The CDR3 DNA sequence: TGCAGCGTTGAGGTACGGAGCTACGAGCAGTACTTC. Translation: CSVEVRSYEQYF.